These 10 T cell receptor beta chains came from one sample sequenced in a study of blood T cells in healthy people across ages. Alongside a J-beta primer mix, a sample-barcoded 5' primer served in a second PCR lasting roughly 6 to 12 cycles. TCRdb passed the 5' RACE reads through MiXCR, listing each CDR3 protein once. The sample consists of around 1,500,000 distinct CDR3 sequences, roughly 45% of them appearing once. The sequencing sample was made of blood. The receptors were gathered from a woman aged 18 to 35 in good health.

This clonotype came up a few times. This sequence joins TRBV15 and TRBJ1-1; unclear D gene. CDR3 size: 14 residues. Germline V CDR1 and CDR2: LNHNV, YYDKDF (reference sequence). Trimming removed 0 bases from V and 0 bases from J, with 5 bases in between. Here the CDR3 reads CATSRDRMNTEAFF. In DNA, the CDR3 is TGTGCCACCAGCAGAGATCGGATGAACACTGAAGCTTTCTTT.

Only a few counts were recorded for this clonotype. V gene TRBV7-9 combines with J gene TRBJ2-2; D not certain. This CDR3 region has 15 residues. Trimming pared 3 bases from V and 4 bases from J, leaving 12 bases between. Germline V gene lookup returns CDR1 SEHNR and CDR2 FQNEAQ (reference sequence). The CDR3 loop reads CASSLGSGFTGELFF. The CDR3, as DNA: TGTGCCAGCAGCTTGGGTTCGGGTTTCACCGGGGAGCTGTTTTTT. Complete variable domain (other parts from reference TRBV7-9 and TRBJ2-2): DTGVSQNPRHKITKRGQNVTFRCDPISEHNRLYWYRQTLGQGPEFLTYFQNEAQLEKSRLLSDRFSAERPKGSFSTLEIQRTEQGDSAMYLCASSLGSGFTGELFFGEGSRLTVL.

This clonotype was counted between two and nine times. This chain uses TRBV12-3 or TRBV12-4 with TRBJ2-1; the D call may be TRBD1 or TRBD2 (5 bases each). Between the trimmed V and J ends, which lost 7 bases and 10 bases, there was a span of 20 bases. The CDR3 totals 14 residues. This CDR3 reads CASTLEAVGGEQFF. CDR3 bases: TGTGCCAGCACTCTTGAGGCGGTTGGGGGAGAGCAGTTCTTC.

The V call is TRBV11-2, the J call TRBJ2-7; a possible D gene is TRBD2 (7 bases). The V gene lost 6 bases and the J gene lost 6 bases, with 15 bases spanning the gap. Germline V gene data show CDR1 as SGHAT and CDR2 as FQNNGV. CDR3 size: 13 residues. The DNA for the CDR3 is TGTGCCAGCAGAGACTCCGGGGGGCGCGAGCAGTACTTC. Encoded protein: CASRDSGGREQYF. Filled out from reference TRBV11-2 and TRBJ2-7, the complete variable domain reads EAGVAQSPRYKIIEKRQSVAFWCNPISGHATLYWYQQILGQGPKLLIQFQNNGVVDDSQLPKDRFSAERLKGVDSTLKIQPAKLEDSAVYLCASRDSGGREQYFGPGTRLTVT.

The genes are TRBV6-1 and TRBJ2-3, with D unclear. Trimming took off 1 base at V and 4 bases at J, with 18 bases between the two ends. The CDR3 is 17 amino acids. Germline V gene lookup returns CDR1 MNHNS and CDR2 SASEGT. CDR3 region: CASSEGRAGVGPDTQYF. The CDR3, as DNA: TGTGCCAGCAGTGAAGGGCGAGCCGGAGTAGGCCCAGATACGCAGTATTTT.

The chain is built from TRBV12-3 or TRBV12-4 and TRBJ2-7, with 8 bases fitting TRBD2. The CDR3 sequence is 14 residues long. V shed 6 bases, J shed 3 bases, and the junction held 7 bases outside the gene matches. CDR3 amino acids: CASRPGGGYYEQYF. CDR3 bases: TGTGCCAGCAGGCCCGGGGGGGGCTACTACGAGCAGTACTTC.

The CDR3 nucleotides are TGTGCCAGCAGCGTAGGACTAGTAAGCAATGAGCAGTACTTC. It specifies CASSVGLVSNEQYF. The V gene is TRBV9, the J gene TRBJ2-7; a possible D gene is TRBD2 (6 bases). This CDR3 contains 14 residues. Germline CDR1 SGDLS, CDR2 YYNGEE. Trimming took 0 bases from V and 7 from J, leaving 14 bases between them.

This chain joins TRBV6-4 and TRBJ2-1; 10 bases align to TRBD2. V was pared by 7 bases and J by 9 bases, with 18 bases of the junction left unmatched. Germline lookup yields CDR1 MRHNA and CDR2 SNTAGT. This CDR3 contains 17 residues. As DNA, the CDR3 is TGTGCCAGCACCATACAGGAGGGGCTAGCGGGAGACTGTGAGCAGTTCTTC. Its translation is CASTIQEGLAGDCEQFF.

Note on this clonotype: One end of the junction does not line up with germline, which may come from a read error. The rearrangement joins TRBV7-9 to TRBJ1-2, with unresolved D. Germline V gene sequence: CDR1 SEHNR, CDR2 FQNEAQ (reference sequence). There are 13 residues in the CDR3. CDR3 nucleotide sequence: TGTGCCAGCAGCCGGAGGGTTGAATATGGCTACAACTTC. Translation: CASSRRVEYGYNF.

This clonotype was counted a few times. The chain combines TRBV4-2 with TRBJ1-4, with 7 bases that match TRBD1. The germline V gene has CDR1 LGHNA and CDR2 YNFKEQ. CDR3 length: 15 amino acids. The trim removed 1 base at V and 4 bases at J, leaving 3 bases unmatched. As DNA, the CDR3 is TGTGCCAGCAGCCAAGCCGGGACAGATAATGAAAAACTGTTTTTT. It yields the protein CASSQAGTDNEKLFF.